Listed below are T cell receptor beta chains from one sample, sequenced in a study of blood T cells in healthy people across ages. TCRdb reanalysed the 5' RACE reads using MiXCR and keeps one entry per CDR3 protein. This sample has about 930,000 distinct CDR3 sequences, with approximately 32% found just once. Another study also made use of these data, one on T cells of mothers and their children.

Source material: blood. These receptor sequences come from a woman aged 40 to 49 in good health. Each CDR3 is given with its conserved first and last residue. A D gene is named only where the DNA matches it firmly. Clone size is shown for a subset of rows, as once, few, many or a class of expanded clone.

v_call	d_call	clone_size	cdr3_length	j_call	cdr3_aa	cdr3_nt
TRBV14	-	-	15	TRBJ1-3	CASSRGDSSGNTIYF	TGTGCCAGCAGCCGAGGGGATTCCTCTGGAAACACCATATATTTT
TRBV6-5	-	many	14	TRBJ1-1	CASSYDRRDTEAFF	TGTGCCAGCAGTTACGATCGCCGGGACACTGAAGCTTTCTTT
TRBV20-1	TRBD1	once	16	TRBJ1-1	CGARGQGGRVSTEAFF	TGCGGTGCTAGAGGACAGGGTGGGAGGGTGAGCACTGAAGCTTTCTTT
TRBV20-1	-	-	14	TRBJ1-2	CSASLTGVNYGYTF	TGCAGTGCTAGCCTGACAGGCGTTAACTATGGCTACACCTTC
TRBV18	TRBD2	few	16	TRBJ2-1	CASSRRLAGGMDEQFF	TGTGCCAGCTCACGGAGACTAGCGGGGGGAATGGATGAGCAGTTCTTC
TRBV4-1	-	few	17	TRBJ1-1	CASSLGTERTRNTEAFF	TGCGCCAGCAGCCTAGGGACGGAGAGAACTCGGAACACTGAAGCTTTCTTT
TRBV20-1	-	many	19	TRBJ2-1	CSANYPLGGTPRRYNEQFF	TGCAGTGCTAATTATCCACTAGGTGGGACTCCCAGACGTTACAATGAGCAGTTCTTC
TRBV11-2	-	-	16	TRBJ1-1	CASSLVRGRGFAEAFF	TGTGCCAGCAGCTTAGTAAGGGGCAGGGGCTTCGCTGAAGCTTTCTTT
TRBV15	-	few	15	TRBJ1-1	CATSRERGGDTEAFF	TGTGCCACCAGCAGGGAGCGGGGAGGGGACACTGAAGCTTTCTTT
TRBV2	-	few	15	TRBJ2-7	CASSRRQVRAYEQYF	TGTGCCAGCAGTCGAAGACAGGTACGGGCCTACGAGCAGTACTTC
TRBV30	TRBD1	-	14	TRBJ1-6	CAVFRDRGYSPLHF	TGTGCCGTATTCCGGGACAGGGGTTACTCACCCCTCCACTTT
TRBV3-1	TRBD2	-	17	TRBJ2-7	CASSSGLASPGDNEQYF	TGTGCCAGCAGCTCCGGACTAGCGTCTCCGGGGGACAATGAGCAGTACTTC
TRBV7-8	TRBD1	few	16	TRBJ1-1	CASSLAEQGKNTEAFF	TGTGCCAGCAGCTTAGCGGAACAGGGGAAGAACACTGAAGCTTTCTTT
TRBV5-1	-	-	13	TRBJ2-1	CASSFNQGNEQFF	TGCGCCAGTAGCTTCAACCAGGGCAATGAGCAGTTCTTC
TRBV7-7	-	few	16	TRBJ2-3	CASSLGVGGHTDTQYF	TGTGCTAGCAGCTTAGGGGTCGGGGGGCACACAGATACGCAGTATTTT
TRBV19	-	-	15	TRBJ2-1	CASSIELASLGEQFF	TGTGCCAGTAGTATAGAACTAGCATCGTTAGGTGAGCAGTTCTTC
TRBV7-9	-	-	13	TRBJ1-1	CAGSATSNTEAFF	TGTGCCGGCAGCGCCACAAGTAACACTGAAGCTTTCTTT
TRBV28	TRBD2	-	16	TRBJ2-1	CASIPATGTSVNEQFF	TGTGCCAGCATCCCCGCGACCGGGACTAGCGTCAATGAGCAGTTCTTC
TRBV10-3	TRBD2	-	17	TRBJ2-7	CAISEPAGGGVSNEQYF	TGTGCCATCAGTGAGCCCGCGGGAGGTGGGGTTTCCAATGAGCAGTACTTC
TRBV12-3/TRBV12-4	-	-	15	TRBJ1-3	CASSASQGTGNTIYF	TGTGCCAGCAGTGCCTCGCAGGGGACTGGAAACACCATATATTTT
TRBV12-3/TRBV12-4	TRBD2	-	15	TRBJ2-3	CASRPTSGGLDAQYF	TGTGCCAGCAGACCGACTAGCGGGGGGTTAGATGCGCAGTATTTT
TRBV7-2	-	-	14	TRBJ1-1	CASSLRGRGTEAFF	TGTGCCAGCAGCTTACGGGGGCGCGGTACTGAAGCTTTCTTT
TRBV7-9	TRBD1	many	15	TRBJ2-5	CASSLGYGTEETQYF	TGTGCCAGCAGCTTAGGTTACGGGACAGAAGAGACCCAGTACTTC
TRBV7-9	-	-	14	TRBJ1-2	CASSRGVRGYGYTF	TGTGCCAGCAGCCGAGGGGTGAGGGGATACGGCTACACCTTC
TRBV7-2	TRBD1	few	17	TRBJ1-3	CASSLGPQGSTGNTIYF	TGTGCCAGCAGCTTAGGGCCACAGGGGTCTACTGGAAACACCATATATTTT
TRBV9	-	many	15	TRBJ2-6	CASSVVLGPGNVLTF	TGTGCCAGCAGCGTAGTGTTAGGACCTGGAAACGTCCTGACTTTC
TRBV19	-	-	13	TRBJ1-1	CASSILQGTEAFF	TGTGCCAGTAGTATCTTACAGGGAACTGAAGCTTTCTTT
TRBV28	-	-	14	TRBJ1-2	CASSLSGALSGYTF	TGTGCCAGCAGTTTATCAGGGGCCTTATCTGGCTACACCTTC
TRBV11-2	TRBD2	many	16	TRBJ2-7	CASSSLSGGAYREQYF	TGTGCCAGCAGCTCTCTGAGCGGGGGGGCCTACCGCGAGCAGTACTTC
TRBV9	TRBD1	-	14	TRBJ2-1	CASSGGQGRDEQFF	TGTGCCAGCAGCGGGGGACAGGGGAGGGATGAGCAGTTCTTC
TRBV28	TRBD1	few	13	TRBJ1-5	CASIRDSYQPQHF	TGTGCCAGCATTCGGGACAGCTATCAGCCCCAGCATTTT
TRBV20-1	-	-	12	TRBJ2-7	CSARDSHYEQYF	TGCAGTGCTAGGGACAGCCACTACGAGCAGTACTTC
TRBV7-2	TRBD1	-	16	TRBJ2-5	CASSLRYPGQGETQYF	TGTGCCAGCAGCTTAAGGTACCCCGGACAGGGCGAGACCCAGTACTTC
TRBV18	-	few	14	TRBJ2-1	CASSRDRNYNEQFF	TGTGCCAGCTCACGCGACAGAAACTACAATGAGCAGTTCTTC
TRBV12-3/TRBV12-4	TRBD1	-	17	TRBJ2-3	CASSPPHRGVSTDTQYF	TGTGCCAGCAGTCCCCCCCACAGGGGAGTGAGCACAGATACGCAGTATTTT
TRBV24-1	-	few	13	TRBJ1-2	CATSVTYEYGYTF	TGTGCCACCAGTGTCACGTACGAGTATGGCTACACCTTC
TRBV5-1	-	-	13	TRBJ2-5	CASSEGRSNEQYF	TGCGCCAGCAGCGAGGGACGGAGCAATGAGCAGTACTTC
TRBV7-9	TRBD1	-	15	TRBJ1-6	CASSSGTESNSPLHF	TGTGCCAGCAGCTCCGGGACAGAGAGCAATTCACCCCTCCACTTT
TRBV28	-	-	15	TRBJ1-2	CASSSITTGYYGYTF	TGTGCCAGCAGTTCAATTACTACAGGGTACTATGGCTACACCTTC
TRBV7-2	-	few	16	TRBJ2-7	CPSSPRTADMTYEQYF	TGTCCCAGCAGCCCACGGACAGCGGATATGACCTACGAGCAGTACTTC
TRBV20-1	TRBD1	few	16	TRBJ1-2	CSASNFLGQGSYGYTF	TGCAGTGCTAGCAACTTTTTAGGACAGGGAAGCTATGGCTACACCTTC
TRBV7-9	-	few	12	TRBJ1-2	CATQLAGEESTF	TGTGCCACCCAGCTGGCCGGGGAGGAAAGCACCTTC
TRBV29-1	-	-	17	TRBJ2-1	CSVEDPMASSSYNEQFF	TGCAGCGTTGAAGATCCTATGGCAAGTAGCTCCTACAATGAGCAGTTCTTC
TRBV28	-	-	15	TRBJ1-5	CASSYLRQINQPQHF	TGTGCCAGCAGTTACCTCCGACAGATCAATCAGCCCCAGCATTTT
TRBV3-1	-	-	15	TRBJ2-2	CASSLGHQGTGERFF	TGTGCCAGCAGCCTGGGACACCAGGGCACCGGGGAGCGGTTTTTT
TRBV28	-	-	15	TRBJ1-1	CASSLNTGGGTEAFF	TGTGCCAGCAGTTTAAACACGGGGGGGGGCACTGAGGCTTTCTTT